Following are 7 T cell receptor beta chains from one sample sequenced in a study of regulatory T cells in long-lasting Graves disease. Noted time point: persistent/refractory GD, antithyroid drugs over 5 years with positive TRAb. The TCR library was made from RNA that had been extracted from PBMCs in TRIzol. The authors built TCR beta libraries using iRepertoire HTBI primers and Arm-PCR of CDR3 regions. Using its own MiXCR run on the multiplex PCR reads, TCRdb lists one record per CDR3 protein. Altogether about 290,000 distinct CDR3 sequences are present, around 20% being singletons, with the ten largest covering roughly 56%. The sample here was peripheral blood mononuclear cells (PBMCs), taken when the disease was refractory, from a patient treated with antithyroid drugs. The receptors were gathered from a female donor with Graves disease.

There are a few counts of this clonotype. The rearrangement links TRBV6-2 or TRBV6-3 to TRBJ2-2; D not certain. Per germline, CDR1 MNHEY and CDR2 SVGEGT. Trimming shortened V by 4 bases and J by 1 base, and 4 bases separated the two germline ends. This CDR3 comprises 13 residues. The CDR3 region has the DNA TGTGCCAGCAGTTGGCAGAACACCGGGGAGCTGTTTTTT. Residues: CASSWQNTGELFF.

This clonotype was counted between two and nine times. Possible read error: a much larger clone is one base away. V and J are TRBV27 and TRBJ2-5; the match to TRBD2 covers 9 bases. The CDR3 spans 14 residues. Per germline, CDR1 MNHEY and CDR2 SMNVEV (reference sequence). CDR3 coding DNA: TGTGCCAGCAGCCGTAGCGGGAGAGTAGAGATCCAGTACTTC. Translating gives CASSRSGRVEIQYF.

This chain joins TRBV20-1 and TRBJ2-5; D remains ambiguous. The CDR3 loop spans 15 amino acids. Germline V gene sequence: CDR1 DFQATT, CDR2 SNEGSKA (reference sequence). V was pared by 6 bases and J by 5 bases, with 22 bases between. The CDR3 DNA reads as TGCAGTGCGACCGGGTCGTCAAAGCCCGATGAGACCCAGTACTTC. It codes for CSATGSSKPDETQYF.

This clonotype came up many times. The chain recombines TRBV28 with TRBJ2-5; 8 positions match TRBD2. The CDR3 covers 15 residues. V gave up 5 bases and J gave up 5 bases; unmatched junction bases: 10. Germline V lookup: CDR1 MDHEN, CDR2 SYDVKM. The CDR3: CASSSGGPKGETQYF. The CDR3, as DNA: TGTGCCAGCAGTAGCGGGGGTCCAAAAGGGGAGACCCAGTACTTC.

This clonotype was picked up a small number of times. The rearrangement joins TRBV10-3 to TRBJ1-3; D is undetermined. Germline loops: CDR1 ENHRY, CDR2 SYGVKD. Trimming took off 0 bases at V and 1 base at J, with 7 bases between the two ends. The length of the CDR3 is 15 residues. CDR3 loop: CAISESTGSGNTIYF. As DNA, the CDR3 is TGTGCCATCAGTGAGTCGACGGGGTCTGGAAACACCATATATTTT.

With respect to this clonotype: As the CDR3 is not closed by the conserved phenylalanine or tryptophan, this likely results from a read error. The V gene is TRBV12-3 or TRBV12-4, the J gene TRBJ2-3, with 8 bases lining up with TRBD1. CDR3 length: 15 amino acids. V was pared by 3 bases and J by 11 bases, with 13 bases of the junction left unmatched. The CDR3 region is CASSFGTGSTLWQYS. The CDR3 coding sequence is TGTGCCAGCAGTTTTGGGACAGGAAGCACTTTGTGGCAGTATTCT.

CDR3: CSVSLRQGKYF. The CDR3 nucleotides read TGCAGTGTTAGCTTACGACAAGGGAAGTACTTC. The chain has TRBV20-1 and TRBJ2-7; D remains unclear. The germline V gene encodes CDR1 DFQATT and CDR2 SNEGSKA (reference sequence). V gave up 7 bases and J gave up 11 bases, with 18 bases separating them. The CDR3 covers 11 residues.